This T cell receptor beta chain was observed in a study of radiation and T cells in renal cell carcinoma. Germline V gene data show CDR1 as MDHEN and CDR2 as SYDVKM. V was pared by 4 bases and J by 3 bases, with 18 bases between. The CDR3 is 16 residues long. Assay: immunoSEQ multiplex PCR; the TCRdb copy retains only in-frame clones and omits some. The sample shows approximately 120,000 clones, roughly 80% of them seen only once. Study-wide points: In blood, top tumor clones expanded by 2 weeks, shrinking by 4.

Time point given: baseline pretreatment blood. Treatment reported: 15 Gy SBRT to primary tumor, nephrectomy 4 weeks later. The tumor was a clear cell renal cell carcinoma. Remarks on this clone: The target antigen is unknown.

The clonotype was recovered from a woman aged 60 to 75 with renal cell carcinoma. V usage is TRBV28 and J usage is TRBJ1-2; D not certain. The source was blood, collected from a patient whose treatment included radiotherapy and nephrectomy. CDR3 DNA: TGTGCCAGCAGTTCCTACAACCCGCCCCGGGACTATGGCTACACCTTC. Translated: CASSSYNPPRDYGYTF.